This T cell receptor (beta chain) was observed in a study of neurological immune-mediated disorders. Study-level points and caveats: It was the repertoires of 18 of 34 multiple sclerosis patients that phylogenetic grouping placed in one related-CDR3 cluster, which is a possible signature. The absence of shared CDR3 amino acid sequences among expanded clones across subjects suggests private repertoires in all groups. There was no association between the multiple sclerosis repertoire cluster and any clinical or MRI feature.

The cDNA was generated through 5'RACE incorporating 10-nucleotide random UMIs. TCRdb independently ran MiXCR on the 5' RACE reads; one entry per CDR3 protein. In the table there are approximately 74,000 distinct CDR3 sequences, roughly 5% of which are singletons. The germline gives CDR1 LNHNV, CDR2 YYDKDF (reference sequence). Unmatched junction bases numbered 7, after V lost 3 bases and J lost 6 bases. The CDR3 totals 15 residues. This clonotype occurred many times. Its target is unknown. The rearrangement joins TRBV15 to TRBJ2-7; 11 bases are shared with TRBD1. The sequence was obtained from a man younger than 35 with multiple sclerosis. Sequencing input: PBMCs. Here the CDR3 reads CATSSRDRGMGEQYF. In DNA form, the CDR3 reads TGTGCCACCAGCAGCCGGGACAGGGGGATGGGCGAGCAGTACTTC.